A single sample is the source of the 21 T cell receptor beta chains below, sequenced in a study of blood T cell repertoires in COVID-19. The protocol was immunoSEQ multiplex PCR, while the TCRdb copy is restricted to in-frame clones and leaves out a portion. The table has under 75,000 clones, approximately 80% seen once; the top ten hold around 5.1%. The sequencing input was peripheral blood. The receptors shown here come from a woman aged 65 to 85 with acute or convalescent COVID-19.

J is TRBJ2-7 and V is TRBV3-1 (or the pseudogene TRBV3-2); 14 bases match TRBD2. Germline values: CDR1 LGHDT, CDR2 YNNKEL (reference sequence). This CDR3 is 15 amino acids long. V was pared by 4 bases and J by 9 bases, with 8 bases of the junction left unmatched. The CDR3 here is CASSPSTSGGVAQYF. As DNA, the CDR3 is TGTGCCAGCAGCCCGTCGACTAGCGGGGGGGTCGCGCAGTACTTC.

The V and J genes are TRBV21-1 and TRBJ1-2; the table's D call of TRBD1 was not tested on the DNA. TRBV21-1 is deemed a pseudogene. The CDR3 is made up of 16 amino acids. This chain's CDR3 is CASSNDNHRVSYGYTF. DNA for the CDR3: TGTGCCAGCAGCAATGACAATCACAGGGTGTCCTATGGCTACACCTTC.

A single count supports this clone. The genes are TRBV6-1 and TRBJ1-2, with D possibly being TRBD1 (5 bases). The CDR3 totals 15 residues. Germline loops: CDR1 MNHNS, CDR2 SASEGT. Trimming stripped 2 bases from V and 0 bases from J, with 10 bases between. CDR3 region: CASSEPGTANYGYTF. The CDR3 DNA sequence: TGTGCCAGCAGTGAACCAGGGACTGCTAACTATGGCTACACCTTC.

This chain uses TRBV5-1 with TRBJ2-5; D perhaps matches TRBD2 (6 bases). CDR1 and CDR2 (germline): SGHRS, YFSETQ. Trimming stripped 0 bases from V and 4 bases from J, with 10 bases between. CDR3 length: 14 amino acids. The CDR3 coding sequence is TGCGCCAGCAGCTTGGGTCGGGGAGGAGAGACCCAGTACTTC. As protein: CASSLGRGGETQYF.

V usage is TRBV5-1 and J usage is TRBJ2-2; a weak D match, TRBD2 (6 bases). Germline loops: CDR1 SGHRS, CDR2 YFSETQ. The CDR3 is 15 amino acids. Trimming removed 4 bases at V and 2 bases at J, with 12 bases between. The chain's CDR3 is CASSQTSGNTGELFF. DNA for the CDR3: TGCGCCAGCAGCCAGACTAGTGGAAACACCGGGGAGCTGTTTTTT.

The rearrangement links TRBV5-1 to TRBJ2-7, with D unclear. The CDR3 has 12 amino acids. Trimming left V 0 bases short and J 5 bases short, with 6 bases between. Germline-derived CDR1 and CDR2 are SGHRS and YFSETQ. The CDR3 DNA is TGCGCCAGCAGCTTGGTTTCTAACGAGCAGTACTTC. It codes for CASSLVSNEQYF.

The gene calls are TRBV7-3 and TRBJ1-2; 7 positions agree with TRBD1. V shed 5 bases and J 4 bases; nucleotides not matched to a gene: 7. Germline assignment: CDR1 SGHTA and CDR2 FQGTGA. The CDR3 loop spans 14 amino acids. The CDR3 DNA sequence: TGTGCCAGCAGCCCACAGGGGTTCGGCTATGGCTACACCTTC. Translation gives CASSPQGFGYGYTF.

The V and J genes are TRBV28 and TRBJ1-4; 8 bases line up with TRBD1. Losses at the gene ends were 4 bases for V and 7 bases for J; bases not matched to a gene: 8. From germline, CDR1 is MDHEN and CDR2 SYDVKM. The CDR3 is 15 amino acids. The CDR3 coding sequence is TGTGCCAGCAGTTCTTACAGGGGGTCGGGTGAAAAACTGTTTTTT. Translating it yields CASSSYRGSGEKLFF.

This clone is a singleton in its sample. This chain uses TRBV5-6 with TRBJ2-1; possibly TRBD2 for D (6 bases). CDR1 and CDR2 from the germline V gene are SGHDT and YYEEEE. With 4 bases removed from V and 0 bases from J, the gap between germline ends came to 11 bases. The CDR3 consists of 15 residues. The CDR3 DNA is TGTGCCAGCAGCCCGGGGGAGTACTCCTACAATGAGCAGTTCTTC. It translates to CASSPGEYSYNEQFF.

The rearrangement links TRBV6-5 to TRBJ1-4; 7 nucleotides align to TRBD1. The CDR3 contains 15 residues. The V and J ends lost 6 bases and 4 bases, in that order; junction bases with no gene match: 8. Germline lookup yields CDR1 MNHEY and CDR2 SVGAGI. Here the CDR3 reads CASSPGTAINEKLFF. In DNA form, the CDR3 reads TGTGCCAGCAGCCCAGGGACAGCAATTAATGAAAAACTGTTTTTT.

This sequence joins TRBV2 and TRBJ2-7; 10 positions match TRBD1. Germline V gene sequence: CDR1 SNHLY, CDR2 FYNNEI. J lost 3 bases, V lost 6 bases, and 5 bases had no gene match. The length of the CDR3 is 14 residues. The CDR3 region is CASSEGQGYYEQYF. Written as DNA, the CDR3 is TGTGCCAGCAGCGAGGGACAGGGGTACTACGAGCAGTACTTC.

This chain uses TRBV5-4 with TRBJ2-1, with D maybe TRBD2 (5 bases). The V gene lost 0 bases and the J gene lost 5 bases, with 9 bases spanning the gap. CDR1 is SGHNT, CDR2 YYREEE, per germline (reference sequence). The CDR3 spans 14 residues. CDR3 DNA: TGTGCCAGCAGCTTGGAGCTAGCTAACAATGAGCAGTTCTTC. Protein: CASSLELANNEQFF. Combining the CDR3 with reference TRBV5-4 and TRBJ2-1 gives the whole variable domain ETGVTQSPTHLIKTRGQQVTLRCSSQSGHNTVSWYQQALGQGPQFIFQYYREEENGRGNFPPRFSGLQFPNYSSELNVNALELDDSALYLCASSLELANNEQFFGPGTRLTVL.

This chain connects TRBV28 to TRBJ1-1; D not certain. Germline CDR1 is MDHEN and CDR2 is SYDVKM. V dropped 5 bases and J dropped 10 bases, with 20 bases sitting between them. This CDR3 spans 14 amino acids. CDR3 DNA: TGTGCCAGCAGTGGAAAGACAAGAGCGGTCGGAGCTTTCTTT. It is translated as CASSGKTRAVGAFF.

The gene calls are TRBV9 and TRBJ2-5; a weak D match, TRBD2 (6 bases). CDR3 length equals 15 residues. Germline CDR1 is SGDLS and CDR2 is YYNGEE. Trimming removed 3 bases from V and 4 bases from J, with 16 bases in between. The CDR3 bases are TGTGCCAGCAGCGCCCCGGGGGACTCGCGAGAGACCCAGTACTTC. Translation: CASSAPGDSRETQYF.

The rearrangement uses TRBV6-5 and TRBJ1-4; D is unresolved. The CDR3 contains 16 residues. The germline CDR1 and CDR2 sequences are MNHEY and SVGAGI. Trimming took off 4 bases at V and 8 bases at J, with 20 bases between the two ends. Here the CDR3 DNA reads TGTGCCAGCAGTTCTCAGCGGGTTTCCGGCAGCGAAAAACTGTTTTTT. Translation gives CASSSQRVSGSEKLFF.

The rearrangement uses TRBV5-1 and TRBJ2-3; TRBD2 might be the D (5 bases). This CDR3 contains 14 residues. CDR1 is SGHRS and CDR2 is YFSETQ in the germline V gene. Trimming pared 0 bases from V and 4 bases from J, leaving 9 bases between. CDR3 in DNA: TGCGCCAGCAGCTTGGCCATCGGGGCAGATACGCAGTATTTT. Protein sequence: CASSLAIGADTQYF. Full variable domain (missing parts from reference TRBV5-1 and TRBJ2-3): KAGVTQTPRYLIKTRGQQVTLSCSPISGHRSVSWYQQTPGQGLQFLFEYFSETQRNKGNFPGRFSGRQFSNSRSEMNVSTLELGDSALYLCASSLAIGADTQYFGPGTRLTVL.

This clone was observed a single time. The chain couples TRBV20-1 to TRBJ2-7; D might be TRBD2 (6 bases). This CDR3 has 11 residues. Germline V gene sequence: CDR1 DFQATT, CDR2 SNEGSKA (reference sequence). The ends were cut back, 5 bases at V and 7 bases at J, with 12 bases in the middle. The CDR3 protein is CSAYHGGEQYF. CDR3 DNA sequence: TGCAGTGCTTATCATGGGGGGGAGCAGTACTTC.

V is TRBV19 and J is TRBJ1-1, with a possible D match to TRBD1 (5 bases). The germline CDR1 and CDR2 sequences are LNHDA and SQIVND (reference sequence). There are 14 residues in the CDR3. Trimming removed 1 base from V and 3 bases from J, with 9 bases in between. The CDR3 region has the DNA TGTGCCAGTAGTATAGTGGGAGGGGACACTGAAGCTTTCTTT. The encoded protein is CASSIVGGDTEAFF.

This chain uses TRBV21-1 with TRBJ2-7; the DNA was not compared with TRBD2, the D call given in the table. TRBV21-1 has pseudogene status. CDR3 size: 15 residues. The CDR3 DNA is TGTGCCAGCAGCAAGGTCGAGGGTAGAAGCTACGAGCAGTACTTC. It translates to CASSKVEGRSYEQYF.

In DNA form, the CDR3 reads TGTGCCAGCAGCCCCCCAGGGTCTAGCACAGATACGCAGTATTTT. It specifies CASSPPGSSTDTQYF. The V and J genes are TRBV7-9 and TRBJ2-3, with a weak D call TRBD1 (5 bases). V was shortened by 5 bases and J by 0 bases, with 12 bases between the two germline ends. The V gene's germline CDR1 is SEHNR and CDR2 FQNEAQ (reference sequence). CDR3 length: 15 residues. The variable domain in full, completed from reference TRBV7-9 and TRBJ2-3, reads DTGVSQNPRHKITKRGQNVTFRCDPISEHNRLYWYRQTLGQGPEFLTYFQNEAQLEKSRLLSDRFSAERPKGSFSTLEIQRTEQGDSAMYLCASSPPGSSTDTQYFGPGTRLTVL.

This sequence joins TRBV4-2 and TRBJ2-1; 7 bases are shared with TRBD2. CDR3 length: 13 residues. CDR1 is LGHNA and CDR2 is YNFKEQ in the germline V gene. Unmatched junction bases numbered 9, after V lost 8 bases and J lost 8 bases. CDR3 in DNA: TGTGCCAGCCGCTCCATCCGGGGGGATGAGCAGTTCTTC. Translation: CASRSIRGDEQFF.